This TCR beta chain comes out of a study of a mutant IDH1 vaccine in newly diagnosed glioma. Whole-study context: Vaccine dosing followed radiotherapy by 4-6 weeks, or accompanied temozolomide cycles.

The V end was cut by 7 bases, the J end by 7 bases, with 11 bases between. This CDR3 contains 13 residues. The germline V gene has CDR1 MGHDK and CDR2 SYGVNS. With respect to this clone: The antigen is undetermined.

Data came from immunoSEQ multiplex PCR; TCRdb stores just in-frame clones and leaves some out. The sample shows about 54,000 clones, approximately 81% of them seen only once. Time point described: week 35, safety follow-up. A single vaccine dose contained 300 ug of mutant IDH1 20-mer peptide, and topical imiquimod was used with it. The source material was PBMCs, sampled from a glioma patient whose treatment included an IDH1 peptide vaccine. The source of this sequence is a woman aged 18-29 years with glioma. The chain carries TRBV25-1 and TRBJ1-6; D remains ambiguous. CDR3 nucleotide sequence: TGTGCCAGCAAAGGGCCCAGGAATTCACCCCTCCACTTT. It encodes CASKGPRNSPLHF. Drawing the rest from reference TRBV25-1 and TRBJ1-6, the complete variable domain is EADIYQTPRYLVIGTGKKITLECSQTMGHDKMYWYQQDPGMELHLIHYSYGVNSTEKGDLSSESTVSRIRTEHFPLTLESARPSHTSQYLCASKGPRNSPLHFGNGTRLTVT.